This T cell receptor (beta chain) was sequenced during a study of OX40 agonist ivuxolimab in advanced cancers. About the research overall: At around 81% male, the cohort had a mean age of around 56 years, ranging from about 20 to 79. Checkpoint inhibitors had been given previously to about 38% of patients.

Here immunoSEQ multiplex PCR was the method, and the copy in TCRdb shows in-frame clones only, minus some. The sample holds some 100,000 clones; about 85% are singletons and the top ten take 0.95% to 1.2%. V lost 2 bases to trimming and J lost 6 bases; unmatched junction nucleotides: 9. The CDR3 runs 16 residues. V usage is TRBV6-7 and J usage is TRBJ1-2; 10 nucleotides align to TRBD1. TRBV6-7 is given ORF status, its function remaining uncertain. The sequences come from CD4+ or CD8+ T cells sorted from blood, collected in a trial of the OX40 agonist ivuxolimab. The receptor's source is an adult with an advanced solid tumor such as melanoma, head and neck, liver or kidney cancer. The CDR3 here is CASSYEKTGGLNGYTF. The CDR3 region has the DNA TGTGCCAGCAGTTACGAAAAGACAGGGGGCTTAAATGGCTACACCTTC.